The 6 T cell receptor beta chains below all came from one sample that was sequenced in a study of T cell changes during pregnancy in multiple sclerosis. Assay: immunoSEQ multiplex PCR; the TCRdb copy retains only in-frame clones and omits some. The data contain roughly 72,000 clones, roughly 94% of them singletons. The sequences come from CD4+ T cells from peripheral blood mononuclear cells, collected after pregnancy. Source of these receptors: a female donor with multiple sclerosis, enrolled in a pregnancy study.

The chain employs TRBV11-3 and TRBJ2-1, with TRBD2 matching over 8 bases. The ends lost 2 bases at V and 5 bases at J; junction bases unmatched: 8. Germline loops: CDR1 SGHNT, CDR2 YENEEA. CDR3 length: 16 residues. Written as DNA, the CDR3 is TGTGCCAGCAGCTTACGTCGGGAGGGCCAGAACAATGAGCAGTTCTTC. It translates to CASSLRREGQNNEQFF.

This chain connects TRBV7-9 to TRBJ2-3, with D possibly matching TRBD2 (5 bases). Germline V gene data show CDR1 as SEHNR and CDR2 as FQNEAQ (reference sequence). The CDR3 runs 14 residues. V dropped 3 bases and J dropped 3 bases, with 10 bases sitting between them. CDR3 coding DNA: TGTGCCAGCAGCTTGAGGGCTTGGACAGATACGCAGTATTTT. Its translation is CASSLRAWTDTQYF.

V gene TRBV6-5 combines with J gene TRBJ2-7; perhaps TRBD1 as D (6 bases). CDR1 is MNHEY, CDR2 SVGAGI, per germline. The CDR3 length is 14 residues. V shed 6 bases and J shed 0 bases, with 12 bases lying between them. For the CDR3, the DNA is TGTGCCAGCAGGCAAGGACAGAGCTCCTACGAGCAGTACTTC. Translated: CASRQGQSSYEQYF.

This clone showed up just once. The CDR3 reads CASSTRLAVQTDYEQYF. CDR3 DNA: TGTGCCAGCAGCACCCGACTAGCGGTTCAGACGGACTACGAGCAGTACTTC. The rearrangement links TRBV11-2 to TRBJ2-7, with 9 bases matching TRBD2. After removal of 5 bases from V and 3 bases from J, the junction contained 14 bases not matched to a gene. CDR1 and CDR2 from the germline V gene are SGHAT and FQNNGV. The CDR3 totals 17 residues. Complete variable domain (other parts from reference TRBV11-2 and TRBJ2-7): EAGVAQSPRYKIIEKRQSVAFWCNPISGHATLYWYQQILGQGPKLLIQFQNNGVVDDSQLPKDRFSAERLKGVDSTLKIQPAKLEDSAVYLCASSTRLAVQTDYEQYFGPGTRLTVT.

The rearrangement uses TRBV7-9 and TRBJ2-1; 11 bases line up with TRBD2. The CDR3 runs to 18 residues. CDR1 SEHNR and CDR2 FQNEAQ come from the germline V gene (reference sequence). Trimming removed 4 bases from V and 9 bases from J; junction bases left unmatched: 17. The CDR3 sequence: CASSSAGGTSGRFGEQFF. The CDR3 DNA sequence: TGTGCCAGCAGCTCAGCCGGAGGAACTAGCGGGAGATTCGGTGAGCAGTTCTTC.

This chain links TRBV7-2 with TRBJ1-3; the D gene is possibly TRBD1 (6 bases). Germline V gene lookup returns CDR1 SGHTA and CDR2 FQGNSA. The CDR3 sequence is 19 residues long. Trimming pared 2 bases from V and 0 bases from J, leaving 20 bases between. The CDR3: CASSLRTSGGASSGNTIYF. CDR3 DNA sequence: TGTGCCAGCAGCTTAAGAACGTCCGGGGGGGCGAGCTCTGGAAACACCATATATTTT.